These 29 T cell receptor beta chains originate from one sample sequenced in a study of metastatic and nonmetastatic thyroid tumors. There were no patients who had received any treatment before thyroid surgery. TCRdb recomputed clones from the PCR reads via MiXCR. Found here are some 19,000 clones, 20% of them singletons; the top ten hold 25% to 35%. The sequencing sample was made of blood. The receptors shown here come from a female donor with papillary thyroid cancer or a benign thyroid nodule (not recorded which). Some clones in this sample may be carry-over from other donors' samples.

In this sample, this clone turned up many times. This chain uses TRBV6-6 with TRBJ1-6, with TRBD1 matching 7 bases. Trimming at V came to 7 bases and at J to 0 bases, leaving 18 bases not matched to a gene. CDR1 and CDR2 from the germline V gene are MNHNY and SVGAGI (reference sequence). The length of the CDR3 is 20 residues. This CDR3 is CASTNRGAFLFSSYNSPLHF. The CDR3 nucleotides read TGTGCCAGCACCAACAGGGGTGCATTTCTTTTTAGCTCCTATAATTCACCCCTCCACTTT.

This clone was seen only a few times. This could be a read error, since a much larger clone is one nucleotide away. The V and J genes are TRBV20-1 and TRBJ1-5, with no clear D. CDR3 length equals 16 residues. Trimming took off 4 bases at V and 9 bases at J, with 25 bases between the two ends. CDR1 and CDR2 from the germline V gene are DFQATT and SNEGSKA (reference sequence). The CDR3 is CSATLGVFNHPGPQHF. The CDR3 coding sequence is TGCAGTGCTACCTTAGGCGTTTTCAACCACCCAGGGCCCCAGCATTTT.

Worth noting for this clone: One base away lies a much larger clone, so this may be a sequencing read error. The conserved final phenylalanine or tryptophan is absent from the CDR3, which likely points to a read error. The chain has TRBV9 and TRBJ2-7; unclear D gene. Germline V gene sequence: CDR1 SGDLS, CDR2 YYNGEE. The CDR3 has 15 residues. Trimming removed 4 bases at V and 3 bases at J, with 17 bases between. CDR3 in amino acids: CASSTLPYSYYEQYL. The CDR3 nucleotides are TGTGCCAGCAGCACCCTCCCCTACAGTTACTACGAGCAGTACCTC.

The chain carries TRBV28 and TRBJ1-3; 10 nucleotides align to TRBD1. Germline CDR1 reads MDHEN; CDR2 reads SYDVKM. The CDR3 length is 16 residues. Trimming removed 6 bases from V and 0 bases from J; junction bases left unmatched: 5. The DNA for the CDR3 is TGTGCCAGCAGGGGGTGGGACAGGGGCTCTGGAAACACCATATATTTT. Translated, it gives CASRGWDRGSGNTIYF.

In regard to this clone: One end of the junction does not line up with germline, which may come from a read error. The DNA for the CDR3 is TGCAGTGCTAGTCCGCGGGGGGGACTAGGATACGAGCATTACTTC. This codes for CSASPRGGLGYEHYF. V and J are TRBV20-1 and TRBJ2-7; TRBD2 matches at 9 bases. This CDR3 is 15 amino acids long. Germline CDR1 reads DFQATT; CDR2 reads SNEGSKA (reference sequence).

CDR3 sequence reads: CASSPGTSTGELFF. The CDR3 DNA sequence: TGTGCCAGCAGCCCCGGGACTAGCACCGGGGAGCTGTTTTTT. This rearrangement joins TRBV7-9 to TRBJ2-2, with 8 positions matching TRBD2. The CDR3 totals 14 residues. The V segment lost 5 bases and the J segment 4 bases; nucleotides outside the gene matches: 3. Germline V lookup: CDR1 SEHNR, CDR2 FQNEAQ (reference sequence).

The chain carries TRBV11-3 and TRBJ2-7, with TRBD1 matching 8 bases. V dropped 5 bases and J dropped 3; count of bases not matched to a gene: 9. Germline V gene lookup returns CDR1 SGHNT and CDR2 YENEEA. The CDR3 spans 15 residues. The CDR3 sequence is CASSPLGQGRYEQYF. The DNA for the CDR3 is TGTGCCAGCAGCCCACTCGGACAGGGTCGCTACGAGCAGTACTTC.

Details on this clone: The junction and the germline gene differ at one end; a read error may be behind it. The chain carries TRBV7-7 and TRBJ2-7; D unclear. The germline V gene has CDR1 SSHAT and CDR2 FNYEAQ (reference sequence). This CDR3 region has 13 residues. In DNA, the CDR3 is TGTGCTAGCAGCTTGGGTGTGGCCTACGATCAGTACTTC. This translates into CASSLGVAYDQYF.

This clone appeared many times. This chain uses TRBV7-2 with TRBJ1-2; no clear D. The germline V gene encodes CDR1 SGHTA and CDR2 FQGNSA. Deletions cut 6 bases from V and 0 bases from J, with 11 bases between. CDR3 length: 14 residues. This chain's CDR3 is CASRASIANYGYTF. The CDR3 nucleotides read TGTGCCAGCAGAGCTTCTATAGCTAACTATGGCTACACCTTC.

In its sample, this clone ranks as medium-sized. The CDR3 DNA reads TGTGCCAGCAGTTCTGGATCCCGACAGGGGGACTATGGCTACACCTTC. It yields the protein CASSSGSRQGDYGYTF. The chain has TRBV12-3 or TRBV12-4 and TRBJ1-2; the match to TRBD1 covers 9 bases. The length of the CDR3 is 16 residues. V lost 4 bases to trimming and J lost 3 bases; unmatched junction nucleotides: 9.

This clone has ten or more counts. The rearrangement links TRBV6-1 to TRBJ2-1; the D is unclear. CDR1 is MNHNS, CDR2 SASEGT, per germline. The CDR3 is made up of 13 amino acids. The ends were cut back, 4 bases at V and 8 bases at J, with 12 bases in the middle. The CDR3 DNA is TGTGCCAGCAGTGGGACCGGTAACGATGAGCAGTTCTTC. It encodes CASSGTGNDEQFF.

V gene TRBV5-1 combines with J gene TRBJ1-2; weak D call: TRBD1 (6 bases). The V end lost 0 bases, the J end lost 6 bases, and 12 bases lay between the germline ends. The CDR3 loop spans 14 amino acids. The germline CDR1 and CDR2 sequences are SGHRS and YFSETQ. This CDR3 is CASSLDPGGDGYTF. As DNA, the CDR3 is TGCGCCAGCAGCTTGGATCCGGGGGGCGATGGCTACACCTTC.

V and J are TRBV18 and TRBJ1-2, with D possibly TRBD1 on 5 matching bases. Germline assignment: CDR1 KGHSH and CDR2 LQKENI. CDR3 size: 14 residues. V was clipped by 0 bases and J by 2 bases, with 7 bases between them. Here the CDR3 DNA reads TGTGCCAGCTCACCACCGGGACGGAACTATGGCTACACCTTC. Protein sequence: CASSPPGRNYGYTF.

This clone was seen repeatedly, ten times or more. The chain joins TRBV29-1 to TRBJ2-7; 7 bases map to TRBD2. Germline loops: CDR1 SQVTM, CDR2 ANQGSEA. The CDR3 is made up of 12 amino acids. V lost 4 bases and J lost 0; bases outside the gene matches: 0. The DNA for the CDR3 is TGCAGCGTTGGGGGGGGCTCCTACGAGCAGTACTTC. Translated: CSVGGGSYEQYF.

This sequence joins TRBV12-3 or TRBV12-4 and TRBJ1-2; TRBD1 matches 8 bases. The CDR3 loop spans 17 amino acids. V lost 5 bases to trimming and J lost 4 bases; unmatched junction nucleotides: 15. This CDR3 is CASSPGGTGLRGYGYTF. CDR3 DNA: TGTGCCAGCAGTCCTGGGGGGACAGGCCTTCGAGGCTATGGCTACACCTTC.

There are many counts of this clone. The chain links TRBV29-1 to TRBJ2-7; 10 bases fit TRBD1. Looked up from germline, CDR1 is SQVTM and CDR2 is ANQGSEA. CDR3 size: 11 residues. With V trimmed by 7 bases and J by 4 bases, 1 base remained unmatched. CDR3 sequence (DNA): TGCAGCGGACAGGGGGCTTACGAGCAGTACTTC. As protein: CSGQGAYEQYF.

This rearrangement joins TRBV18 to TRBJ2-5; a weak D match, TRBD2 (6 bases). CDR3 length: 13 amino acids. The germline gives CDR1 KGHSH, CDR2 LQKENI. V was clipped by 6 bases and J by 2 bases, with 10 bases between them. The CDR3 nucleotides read TGTGCCAGCTCGGCGGGACGGCAAGAGACCCAGTACTTC. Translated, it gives CASSAGRQETQYF.

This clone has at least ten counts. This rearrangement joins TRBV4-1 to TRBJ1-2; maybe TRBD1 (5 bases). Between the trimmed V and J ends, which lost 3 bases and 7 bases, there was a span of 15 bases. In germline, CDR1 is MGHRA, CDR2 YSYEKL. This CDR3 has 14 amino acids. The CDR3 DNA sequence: TGCGCCAGCAGCCAGGTGATCAGGGAACGTGGCTACACCTTC. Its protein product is CASSQVIRERGYTF.

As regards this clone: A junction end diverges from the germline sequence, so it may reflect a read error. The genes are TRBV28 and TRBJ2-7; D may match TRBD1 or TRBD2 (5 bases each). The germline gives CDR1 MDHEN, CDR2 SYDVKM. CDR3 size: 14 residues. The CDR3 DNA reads TGTGCCGGCAGTTTCGAGGGGCATTCCTACAAGCAGTACTTC. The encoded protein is CAGSFEGHSYKQYF.

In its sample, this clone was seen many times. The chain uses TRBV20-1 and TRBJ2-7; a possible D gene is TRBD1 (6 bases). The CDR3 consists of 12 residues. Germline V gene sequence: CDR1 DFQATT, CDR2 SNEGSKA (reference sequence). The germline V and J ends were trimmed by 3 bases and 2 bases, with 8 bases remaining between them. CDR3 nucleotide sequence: TGCAGTGCTAGTCAGGGGACCTACGAGCAGTACTTC. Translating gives CSASQGTYEQYF.

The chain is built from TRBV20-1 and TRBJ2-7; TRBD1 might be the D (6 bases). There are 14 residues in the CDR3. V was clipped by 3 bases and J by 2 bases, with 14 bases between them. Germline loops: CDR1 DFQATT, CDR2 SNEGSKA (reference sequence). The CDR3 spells CSARNRVGTYEQYF. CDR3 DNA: TGCAGTGCTAGGAACAGGGTGGGGACCTACGAGCAGTACTTC.

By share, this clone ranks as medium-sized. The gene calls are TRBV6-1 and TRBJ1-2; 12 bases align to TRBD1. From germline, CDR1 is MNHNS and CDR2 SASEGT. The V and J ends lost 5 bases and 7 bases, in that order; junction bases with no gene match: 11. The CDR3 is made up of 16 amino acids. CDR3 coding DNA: TGTGCCAGCAGTCCCGGGACAGGGGGCTTAGAGGGTGGCTACACCTTC. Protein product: CASSPGTGGLEGGYTF.

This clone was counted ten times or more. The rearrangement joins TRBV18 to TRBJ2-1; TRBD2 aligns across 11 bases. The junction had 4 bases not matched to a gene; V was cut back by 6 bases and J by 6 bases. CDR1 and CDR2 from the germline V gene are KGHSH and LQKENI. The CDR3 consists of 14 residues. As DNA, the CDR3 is TGTGCCAGCTCCACTAGCGGGAGAACCAATGAGCAGTTCTTC. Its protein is CASSTSGRTNEQFF.

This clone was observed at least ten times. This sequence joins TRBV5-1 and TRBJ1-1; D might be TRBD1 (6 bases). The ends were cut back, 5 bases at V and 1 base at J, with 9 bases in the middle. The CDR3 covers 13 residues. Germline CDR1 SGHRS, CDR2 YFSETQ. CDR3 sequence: CASSAGQNTEAFF. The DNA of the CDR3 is TGCGCCAGCAGTGCGGGACAGAACACTGAAGCTTTCTTT.

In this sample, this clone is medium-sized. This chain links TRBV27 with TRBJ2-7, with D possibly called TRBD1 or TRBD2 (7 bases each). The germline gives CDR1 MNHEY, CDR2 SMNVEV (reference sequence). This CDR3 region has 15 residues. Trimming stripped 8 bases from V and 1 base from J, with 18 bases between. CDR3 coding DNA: TGTGCCAGCGGGAGGGGGCGGGTAAGTTCCTACGAGCAGTACTTC. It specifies CASGRGRVSSYEQYF.

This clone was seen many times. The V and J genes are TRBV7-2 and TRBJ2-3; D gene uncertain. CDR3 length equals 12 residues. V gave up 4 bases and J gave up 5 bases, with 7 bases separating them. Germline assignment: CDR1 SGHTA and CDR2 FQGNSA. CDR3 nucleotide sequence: TGTGCCAGCAGCTCGTCTATAGATACGCAGTATTTT. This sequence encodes CASSSSIDTQYF.

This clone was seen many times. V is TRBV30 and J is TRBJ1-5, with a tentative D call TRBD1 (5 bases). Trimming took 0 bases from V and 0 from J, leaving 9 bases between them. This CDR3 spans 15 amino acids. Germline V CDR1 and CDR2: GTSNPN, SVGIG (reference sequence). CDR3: CAWSVGGNSNQPQHF. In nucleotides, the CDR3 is TGTGCCTGGAGTGTGGGGGGTAATAGCAATCAGCCCCAGCATTTT.

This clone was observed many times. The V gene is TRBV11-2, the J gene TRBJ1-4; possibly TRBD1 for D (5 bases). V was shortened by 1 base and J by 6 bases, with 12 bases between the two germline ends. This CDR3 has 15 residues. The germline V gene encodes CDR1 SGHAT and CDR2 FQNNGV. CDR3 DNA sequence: TGTGCCAGCAGCTTAGGTGGGGGTTATTATGAAAAACTGTTTTTT. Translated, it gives CASSLGGGYYEKLFF.

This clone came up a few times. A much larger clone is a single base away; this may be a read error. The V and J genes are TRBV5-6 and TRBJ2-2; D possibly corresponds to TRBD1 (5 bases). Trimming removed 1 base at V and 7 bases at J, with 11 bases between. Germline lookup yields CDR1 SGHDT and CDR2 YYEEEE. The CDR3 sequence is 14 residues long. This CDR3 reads CASSLRQSFGELFF. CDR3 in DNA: TGTGCCAGCAGCTTGAGACAGTCATTCGGGGAGCTGTTTTTT.